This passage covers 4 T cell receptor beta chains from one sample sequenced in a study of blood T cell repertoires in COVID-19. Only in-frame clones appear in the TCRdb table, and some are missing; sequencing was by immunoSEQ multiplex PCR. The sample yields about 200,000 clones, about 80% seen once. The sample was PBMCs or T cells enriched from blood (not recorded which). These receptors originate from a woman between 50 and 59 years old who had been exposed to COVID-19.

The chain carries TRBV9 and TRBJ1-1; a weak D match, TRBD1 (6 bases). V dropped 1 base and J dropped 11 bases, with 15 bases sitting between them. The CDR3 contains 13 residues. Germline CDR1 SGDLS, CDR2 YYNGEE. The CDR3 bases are TGTGCCAGCAGCGTACAATCTACAGGGTCCGCTTTCTTT. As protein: CASSVQSTGSAFF.

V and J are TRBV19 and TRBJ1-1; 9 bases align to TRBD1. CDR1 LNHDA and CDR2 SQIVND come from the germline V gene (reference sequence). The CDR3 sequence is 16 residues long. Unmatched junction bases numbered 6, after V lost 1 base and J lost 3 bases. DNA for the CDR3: TGTGCCAGTAGTATAGCCGGGACAGGGATACACACTGAAGCTTTCTTT. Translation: CASSIAGTGIHTEAFF.

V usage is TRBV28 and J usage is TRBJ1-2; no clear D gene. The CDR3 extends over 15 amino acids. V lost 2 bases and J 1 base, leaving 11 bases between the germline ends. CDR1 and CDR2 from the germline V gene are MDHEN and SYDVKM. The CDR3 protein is CASSLGPRDNYGYTF. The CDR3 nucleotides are TGTGCCAGCAGTTTAGGCCCCCGGGATAACTATGGCTACACCTTC.

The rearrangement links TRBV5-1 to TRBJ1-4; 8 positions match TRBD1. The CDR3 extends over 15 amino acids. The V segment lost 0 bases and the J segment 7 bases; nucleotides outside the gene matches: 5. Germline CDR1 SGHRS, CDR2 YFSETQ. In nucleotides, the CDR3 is TGCGCCAGCAGCTTGGGGACAGGGAGGACTGAAAAACTGTTTTTT. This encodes CASSLGTGRTEKLFF.